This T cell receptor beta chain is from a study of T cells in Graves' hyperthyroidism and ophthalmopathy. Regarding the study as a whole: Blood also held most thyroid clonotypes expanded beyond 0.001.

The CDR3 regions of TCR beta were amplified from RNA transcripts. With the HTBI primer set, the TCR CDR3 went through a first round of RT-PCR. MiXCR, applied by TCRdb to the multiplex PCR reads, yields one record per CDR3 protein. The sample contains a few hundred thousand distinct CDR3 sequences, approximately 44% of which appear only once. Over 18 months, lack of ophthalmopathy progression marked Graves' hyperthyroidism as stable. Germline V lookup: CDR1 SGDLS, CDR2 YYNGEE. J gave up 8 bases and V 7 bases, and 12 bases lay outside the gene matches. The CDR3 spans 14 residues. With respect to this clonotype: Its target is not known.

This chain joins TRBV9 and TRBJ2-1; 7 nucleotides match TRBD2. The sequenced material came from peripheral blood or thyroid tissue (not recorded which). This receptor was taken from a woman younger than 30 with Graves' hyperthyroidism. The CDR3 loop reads CASATGTMNHEQFF. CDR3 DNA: TGTGCCAGCGCGACCGGGACTATGAATCATGAGCAGTTCTTC.